Each of the 2 T cell receptor beta chains below was sequenced from the same sample in a study of blood T cell repertoires in COVID-19. Some clones are missing from TCRdb's copy, which holds only in-frame ones; the method was immunoSEQ multiplex PCR. The sample shows some 300,000 clones, about 87% of them seen only once. Sequenced: peripheral blood. Receptors were obtained from an older man with acute or convalescent COVID-19.

J is TRBJ2-7 and V is TRBV10-1; 8 positions agree with TRBD1. The ends lost 6 bases at V and 1 base at J; junction bases unmatched: 5. This CDR3 has 14 residues. Germline V gene sequence: CDR1 WNHNN, CDR2 SYGVQD (reference sequence). The CDR3 DNA sequence: TGCGCCAGCAGCCGACAGGGGAGATCCTACGAGCAGTACTTC. This gives the protein CASSRQGRSYEQYF.

The V call is TRBV24-1, the J call TRBJ1-3; 9 positions agree with TRBD1. The CDR3 totals 15 residues. V was pared by 6 bases and J by 4 bases, with 6 bases of the junction left unmatched. The germline V gene encodes CDR1 KGHDR and CDR2 SFDVKD. The CDR3 nucleotides read TGTGCCACCAGTAACAGGGGGCGAAGGGGAAACACCATATATTTT. Amino acid sequence: CATSNRGRRGNTIYF.